This TCR beta chain was recorded in a study of blood T cell repertoires in COVID-19. Study details: Samples representing acute and convalescent COVID-19 were sourced from the United States, Italy and Spain.

The CDR3 spans 15 residues. V lost 2 bases and J 6 bases, leaving 13 bases between the germline ends. Germline V gene lookup returns CDR1 LGHDT and CDR2 YNNKEL (reference sequence). Per the study methods: Quantification of nucleated cells was approximated via reference gene primer amplification. Here immunoSEQ multiplex PCR was the method, and the copy in TCRdb shows in-frame clones only, minus some. The V and J calls and clone size are taken from that table; D and trimming were inferred from the DNA. The table lists under 150,000 clones, about 85% of them singletons. The sequence derives from a man aged 45-65 years with acute or convalescent COVID-19. This chain uses TRBV3-1 (or the pseudogene TRBV3-2) with TRBJ1-4; possible D gene TRBD1, 6 bases. Sequencing was performed on peripheral blood. CDR3: CASSQQGKKDEKLFF. In nucleotides, the CDR3 is TGTGCCAGCAGCCAACAGGGGAAGAAGGATGAAAAACTGTTTTTT.